These 5 T cell receptor beta chains came from one sample sequenced in a study of blood T cell repertoires in COVID-19 (TCRdb year 2020). The library was built by means of the immunoSEQ multiplex PCR assay. TCRdb carries this immuneACCESS record with in-frame sequences only. Its versions omit some clonotypes, under half of them owing to an unresolved V gene in the studies checked, with the rest unexplained. In this sample the table shows more than 350,000 clones, around 87% of which occur a single time. The ten most abundant clones make up roughly 9.4% of the sample. Sequenced input: PBMCs or T cells enriched from blood (not recorded which). The receptors come from a woman in her forties or fifties who had recovered from COVID-19.

The chain is built from TRBV28 and TRBJ1-3; perhaps TRBD1 as D (6 bases). The CDR3 is 15 residues long. V gave up 0 bases and J gave up 4 bases, with 10 bases separating them. Germline V lookup: CDR1 MDHEN, CDR2 SYDVKM. DNA of the CDR3: TGTGCCAGCAGTTTATGGGGAACAGGGGGAAACACCATATATTTT. Its protein product is CASSLWGTGGNTIYF.

This clone was observed once. V usage is TRBV30 and J usage is TRBJ2-1; 10 nucleotides match TRBD2. Germline lookup yields CDR1 GTSNPN and CDR2 SVGIG (reference sequence). This CDR3 has 15 amino acids. J was trimmed by 13 bases and V by 1 base; bases with no gene match: 13. Here the CDR3 DNA reads TGTGCCTGGAGTGGGGGTAGCGGGGGGACAGGAATCCAGTTCTTC. It translates to CAWSGGSGGTGIQFF.

This rearrangement joins TRBV30 to TRBJ1-6; D call uncertain. V was pared by 0 bases and J by 11 bases, with 8 bases between. Germline assignment: CDR1 GTSNPN and CDR2 SVGIG (reference sequence). The CDR3 has 12 amino acids. CDR3 loop: CAWSVTGPPLHF. CDR3 nucleotide sequence: TGTGCCTGGAGTGTAACTGGGCCACCCCTCCACTTT.

The chain uses TRBV14 and TRBJ1-3; the match to TRBD1 covers 7 bases. CDR3 length equals 19 residues. Germline CDR1 and CDR2: SGHDN and FVKESK. V shed 3 bases, J shed 0 bases, and the junction held 14 bases outside the gene matches. DNA of the CDR3: TGTGCCAGCAGCCAGGGACAGCTCTTCCCTTTTAACTCTGGAAACACCATATATTTT. This encodes CASSQGQLFPFNSGNTIYF.

The chain combines TRBV24-1 with TRBJ1-3; D is unclear. V lost 4 bases, J lost 2 bases, and 17 bases lay in between. Germline lookup yields CDR1 KGHDR and CDR2 SFDVKD. This CDR3 spans 17 amino acids. CDR3 residues: CATSEGGGTSPGNTIYF. The CDR3 DNA reads as TGTGCCACCAGTGAAGGTGGAGGAACCTCCCCTGGAAACACCATATATTTT.